A selection of T cell receptor beta chains follows, all from one sample in a study of control samples from healthy donors and cancer patients. This table comes from immunoSEQ multiplex PCR, and its TCRdb copy is limited to in-frame clones, with some not included. Here the sample spans roughly 55,000 clones, approximately 86% being singletons. The source material was blood. Receptors were obtained from a man aged 50 to 60 in good health. The CDR3 runs from the conserved cysteine through the conserved F or W. D genes are given only for firm matches. Only some rows state a clone size, as once, few, many or a class for expanded clones.

CDR3aa: CASSGGQGATNEKLFF
CDR3nt: TGTGCCAGCAGTGGAGGACAGGGCGCAACTAATGAAAAACTGTTTTTT
j_gene: TRBJ1-4
v_gene: TRBV6-1
d_gene: TRBD1
abundance: -

CDR3aa: CASSDPSGNAYNEQFF
CDR3nt: TGTGCCAGCAGTGACCCTAGCGGGAATGCCTACAATGAGCAGTTCTTC
j_gene: TRBJ2-1
v_gene: TRBV2
d_gene: TRBD2
abundance: -

CDR3aa: CASRPSQGSGYTF
CDR3nt: TGTGCCAGCAGGCCTAGTCAGGGATCTGGCTACACCTTC
j_gene: TRBJ1-2
v_gene: TRBV6-5
d_gene: -
abundance: -

CDR3aa: CATSVAGGAQAEQFF
CDR3nt: TGTGCCACCAGTGTAGCGGGAGGGGCGCAGGCGGAGCAGTTCTTC
j_gene: TRBJ2-1
v_gene: TRBV24-1
d_gene: TRBD2
abundance: -

CDR3aa: CASSPSPPPETQYF
CDR3nt: TGTGCCAGCAGCCCCTCGCCCCCTCCAGAGACCCAGTACTTC
j_gene: TRBJ2-5
v_gene: TRBV7-3
d_gene: -
abundance: -

CDR3aa: CASSDNYEQYF
CDR3nt: TGTGCCAGCAGTGATAACTACGAGCAGTACTTC
j_gene: TRBJ2-7
v_gene: TRBV6-1
d_gene: -
abundance: once

CDR3aa: CASSLGEGTYEQYF
CDR3nt: TGTGCCAGCAGCTTGGGGGAGGGAACCTACGAGCAGTACTTC
j_gene: TRBJ2-7
v_gene: TRBV11-3
d_gene: TRBD2
abundance: -

CDR3aa: CATSDGGTPEQYF
CDR3nt: TGTGCCACCAGTGATGGCGGGACACCTGAGCAGTACTTC
j_gene: TRBJ2-7
v_gene: TRBV24-1
d_gene: -
abundance: -

CDR3aa: CASSRTGGRAFF
CDR3nt: TGTGCCAGCAGCCGCACAGGGGGGAGAGCTTTCTTT
j_gene: TRBJ1-1
v_gene: TRBV3-1/TRBV3-2
d_gene: TRBD1
abundance: -

CDR3aa: CASSLRTGSITEAFF
CDR3nt: TGTGCCAGCAGCCTTCGGACAGGATCGATCACTGAAGCTTTCTTT
j_gene: TRBJ1-1
v_gene: TRBV14
d_gene: TRBD1
abundance: -

CDR3aa: CASSYSQGAEEEQYF
CDR3nt: TGTGCCAGCAGTTACTCTCAGGGGGCAGAAGAAGAGCAGTACTTC
j_gene: TRBJ2-7
v_gene: TRBV6-6
d_gene: TRBD1
abundance: once

CDR3aa: CASSKQVSSYEQYF
CDR3nt: TGTGCCAGTAGTAAACAGGTGTCCTCCTACGAGCAGTACTTC
j_gene: TRBJ2-7
v_gene: TRBV19
d_gene: -
abundance: -

CDR3aa: CASSSLERDQIKNIQYF
CDR3nt: TGCGCCAGCAGTTCCCTCGAAAGGGACCAAATAAAAAACATTCAGTACTTC
j_gene: TRBJ2-4
v_gene: TRBV10-2
d_gene: -
abundance: -

CDR3aa: CATIRDSSTDTQYF
CDR3nt: TGTGCCACCATCCGGGACTCGAGCACAGATACGCAGTATTTT
j_gene: TRBJ2-3
v_gene: TRBV28
d_gene: -
abundance: -

CDR3aa: CASSLVGWGPQGASGNTEAFF
CDR3nt: TGTGCCAGCAGCTTAGTAGGATGGGGGCCGCAGGGGGCTTCAGGAAACACTGAAGCTTTCTTT
j_gene: TRBJ1-1
v_gene: TRBV13
d_gene: TRBD1
abundance: -

CDR3aa: CAWNGGGSYEQYF
CDR3nt: TGTGCCTGGAACGGGGGCGGGAGCTACGAGCAGTACTTC
j_gene: TRBJ2-7
v_gene: TRBV30
d_gene: -
abundance: -

CDR3aa: CATSGWDRDRYGYTF
CDR3nt: TGTGCCACCAGTGGTTGGGACAGGGATCGGTATGGCTACACCTTC
j_gene: TRBJ1-2
v_gene: TRBV24-1
d_gene: TRBD1
abundance: once

CDR3aa: CASSNPIYEGYNEQFF
CDR3nt: TGTGCCAGCAGCAATCCAATCTACGAGGGGTACAATGAGCAGTTCTTC
j_gene: TRBJ2-1
v_gene: TRBV7-8
d_gene: -
abundance: -

CDR3aa: CASSPAGGAYGYTF
CDR3nt: TGTGCCAGCTCACCAGCAGGGGGGGCCTATGGCTACACCTTC
j_gene: TRBJ1-2
v_gene: TRBV18
d_gene: TRBD1
abundance: -

CDR3aa: CASSHSGQGENYGYTF
CDR3nt: TGCGCCAGCAGCCACTCTGGACAGGGAGAGAACTATGGCTACACCTTC
j_gene: TRBJ1-2
v_gene: TRBV5-1
d_gene: TRBD1
abundance: -

CDR3aa: CASSAGRAPVQPQHF
CDR3nt: TGTGCCAGCAGTGCTGGAAGGGCACCCGTTCAGCCCCAGCATTTT
j_gene: TRBJ1-5
v_gene: TRBV28
d_gene: -
abundance: once

CDR3aa: CASSLSGPNQETQYF
CDR3nt: TGTGCCAGCAGCTTATCGGGACCAAACCAAGAGACCCAGTACTTC
j_gene: TRBJ2-5
v_gene: TRBV11-2
d_gene: -
abundance: -

CDR3aa: CASSSLQGGYLNTEAFF
CDR3nt: TGTGCCAGCAGTTCCCTCCAGGGGGGCTATCTGAACACTGAAGCTTTCTTT
j_gene: TRBJ1-1
v_gene: TRBV28
d_gene: TRBD1
abundance: -

CDR3aa: CASSSSSGTLIYEQYF
CDR3nt: TGCGCCAGCAGCTCGAGTTCCGGGACCCTTATCTACGAGCAGTACTTC
j_gene: TRBJ2-7
v_gene: TRBV5-1
d_gene: -
abundance: -

CDR3aa: CASTQGLAGGAYNEQFF
CDR3nt: TGTGCCAGCACTCAGGGACTAGCGGGAGGGGCCTACAATGAGCAGTTCTTC
j_gene: TRBJ2-1
v_gene: TRBV5-6
d_gene: TRBD2
abundance: -

CDR3aa: CASSGVAGSNQPQHF
CDR3nt: TGTGCCAGTAGTGGAGTAGCGGGTAGCAATCAGCCCCAGCATTTT
j_gene: TRBJ1-5
v_gene: TRBV19
d_gene: -
abundance: -

CDR3aa: CAGSPGIVQITNTGELFF
CDR3nt: TGTGCCGGCAGCCCAGGGATTGTACAAATTACGAACACCGGGGAGCTGTTTTTT
j_gene: TRBJ2-2
v_gene: TRBV28
d_gene: -
abundance: -

CDR3aa: CASSPSRTSGSPTDTQYF
CDR3nt: TGTGCCAGCAGCCCATCTCGGACTAGCGGGAGCCCAACAGATACGCAGTATTTT
j_gene: TRBJ2-3
v_gene: TRBV9
d_gene: TRBD2
abundance: once

CDR3aa: CASSLSLNTEAFF
CDR3nt: TGTGCCAGCAGTTTATCCCTGAACACTGAAGCTTTCTTT
j_gene: TRBJ1-1
v_gene: TRBV28
d_gene: -
abundance: -

CDR3aa: CASSPQTGDIQYF
CDR3nt: TGTGCCAGCAGTCCCCAGACTGGGGACATTCAGTACTTC
j_gene: TRBJ2-4
v_gene: TRBV12-3/TRBV12-4
d_gene: -
abundance: -

CDR3aa: CASRTSGMYNEQFF
CDR3nt: TGTGCCAGCAGAACTAGCGGGATGTACAATGAGCAGTTCTTC
j_gene: TRBJ2-1
v_gene: TRBV6-5
d_gene: TRBD2
abundance: -

CDR3aa: CASSLVGPMNTEAFF
CDR3nt: TGTGCCAGCAGTTTAGTAGGTCCCATGAACACTGAAGCTTTCTTT
j_gene: TRBJ1-1
v_gene: TRBV28
d_gene: -
abundance: -

CDR3aa: CASSPTGGHWSAF
CDR3nt: TGTGCCAGTAGTCCCACCGGAGGGCATTGGTCCGCCTTC
j_gene: TRBJ1-2
v_gene: TRBV19
d_gene: -
abundance: -

CDR3aa: CAISEPGMNTEAFF
CDR3nt: TGTGCCATCAGTGAGCCAGGGATGAACACTGAAGCTTTCTTT
j_gene: TRBJ1-1
v_gene: TRBV10-3
d_gene: -
abundance: -

CDR3aa: CASSLALGPYNEQFF
CDR3nt: TGTGCCAGCAGCTTAGCCCTGGGTCCCTACAATGAGCAGTTCTTC
j_gene: TRBJ2-1
v_gene: TRBV7-6
d_gene: -
abundance: -